This T cell receptor (beta chain) was found in a study of blood T cell repertoires in COVID-19. On the study more broadly: PBMCs, B-cell-depleted T cells, or T cells provided the cDNA or gDNA that made up the material.

As handled by the study authors: Reference gene primer amplification in the assay estimated nucleated cell counts. The assay was immunoSEQ multiplex PCR, and TCRdb's table has in-frame clones only and misses some. The V and J calls and clone size were taken over from that table, and D and trimming were inferred from the DNA. Seen here are tens of thousands of clones, approximately 90% observed once, and the top ten hold around 4.6%. The CDR3 extends over 14 amino acids. Germline V gene data show CDR1 as MGHRA and CDR2 as YSYEKL. Trimming cost V 4 bases and J 0 bases; bases outside gene matches: 1. Sample: peripheral blood. The chain links TRBV4-1 to TRBJ2-7, with TRBD1 matching 9 bases. This TCR was sampled from a human donor in a cohort sampled during active COVID-19. CDR3 region: CASSPGQGSYEQYF. DNA of the CDR3: TGCGCCAGCAGCCCGGGACAGGGCTCCTACGAGCAGTACTTC.